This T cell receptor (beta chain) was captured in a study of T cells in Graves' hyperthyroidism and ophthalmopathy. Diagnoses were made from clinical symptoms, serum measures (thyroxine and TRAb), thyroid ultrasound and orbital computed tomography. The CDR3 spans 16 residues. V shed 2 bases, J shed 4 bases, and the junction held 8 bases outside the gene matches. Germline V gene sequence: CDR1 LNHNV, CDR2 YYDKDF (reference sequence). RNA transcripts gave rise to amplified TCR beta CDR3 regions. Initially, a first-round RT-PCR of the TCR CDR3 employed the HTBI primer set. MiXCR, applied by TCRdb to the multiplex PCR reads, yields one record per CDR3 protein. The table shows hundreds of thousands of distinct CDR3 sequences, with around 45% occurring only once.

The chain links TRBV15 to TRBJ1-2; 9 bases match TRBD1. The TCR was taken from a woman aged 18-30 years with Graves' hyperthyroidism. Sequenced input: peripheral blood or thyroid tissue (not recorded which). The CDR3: CATSRPDRGFVYGYTF. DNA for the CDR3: TGTGCCACCAGCAGACCGGACAGGGGATTTGTCTATGGCTACACCTTC.